Sequencing of this T cell receptor (beta chain) was carried out in a study of CD8 T cells in ankylosing spondylitis. This CDR3 has 14 residues. Per germline, CDR1 SEHNR and CDR2 FQNEAQ (reference sequence). Trimming removed 1 base from V and 7 bases from J; junction bases left unmatched: 4. This clonotype was counted a few times. MiXCR, applied by TCRdb to the 5' RACE reads, yields one record per CDR3 protein. In the table there are approximately 350,000 distinct CDR3 sequences, 20% to 25% of which are singletons. This receptor was identified in a male donor with ankylosing spondylitis or in good health (not recorded which). Sequenced material: blood, either unsorted or a sorted T cell fraction (not recorded which). The chain combines TRBV7-9 with TRBJ2-7; 10 bases line up with TRBD2. The DNA of the CDR3 is TGTGCCAGCAGCTTAGATCTAGCGGGGGTTGAGCAGTACTTC. It yields the protein CASSLDLAGVEQYF.